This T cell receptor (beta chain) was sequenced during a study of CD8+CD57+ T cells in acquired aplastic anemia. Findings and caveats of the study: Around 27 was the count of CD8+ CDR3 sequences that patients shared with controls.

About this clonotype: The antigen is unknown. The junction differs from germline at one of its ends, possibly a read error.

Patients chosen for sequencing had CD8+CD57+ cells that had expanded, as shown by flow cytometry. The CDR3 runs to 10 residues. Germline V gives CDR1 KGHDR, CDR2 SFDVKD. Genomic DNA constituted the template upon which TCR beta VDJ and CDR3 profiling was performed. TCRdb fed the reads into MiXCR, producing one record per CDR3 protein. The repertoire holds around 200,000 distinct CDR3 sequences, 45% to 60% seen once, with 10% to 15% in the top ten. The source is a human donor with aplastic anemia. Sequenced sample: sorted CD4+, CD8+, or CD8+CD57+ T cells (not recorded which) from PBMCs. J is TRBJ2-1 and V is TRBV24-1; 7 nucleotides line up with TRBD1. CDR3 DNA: TGTGCCACCAGTGCGACACAGGGGTCCTTC. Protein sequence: CATSATQGSF.